This TCR beta chain was sequenced in a study of T cell changes during pregnancy in multiple sclerosis. Germline CDR1 reads MGHRA; CDR2 reads YSYEKL. V was clipped by 4 bases and J by 1 base, with 5 bases between them. This CDR3 is 13 amino acids long. Using immunoSEQ multiplex PCR, the repertoire was profiled, and TCRdb retains in-frame clones only, with some absent. The sample records tens of thousands of clones, roughly 90% being singletons. Sample: peripheral blood, taken in the first trimester of pregnancy. V and J are TRBV4-1 and TRBJ1-5; no clear D gene. The receptor's source is a female donor in good health, enrolled as a control in a pregnancy study. The CDR3: CASSLESNQPQHF. The CDR3 DNA reads TGCGCCAGCAGCCTGGAGAGCAATCAGCCCCAGCATTTT.